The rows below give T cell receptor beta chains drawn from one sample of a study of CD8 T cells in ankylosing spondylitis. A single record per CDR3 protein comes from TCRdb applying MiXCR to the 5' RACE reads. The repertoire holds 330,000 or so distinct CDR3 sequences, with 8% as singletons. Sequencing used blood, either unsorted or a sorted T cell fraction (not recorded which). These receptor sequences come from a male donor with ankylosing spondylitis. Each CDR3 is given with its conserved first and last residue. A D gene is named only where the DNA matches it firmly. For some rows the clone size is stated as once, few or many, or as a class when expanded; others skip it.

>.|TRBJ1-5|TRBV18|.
CASSPGLEGPQHF
TGTGCCAGCTCACCGGGGCTGGAGGGGCCCCAGCATTTT
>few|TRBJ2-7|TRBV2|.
CASGLRDPTYEQYF
TGTGCCAGCGGGCTGCGGGACCCAACCTACGAGCAGTACTTC
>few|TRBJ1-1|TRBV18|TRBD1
CASSPTRDRGDTEAFF
TGTGCCAGCTCACCAACCCGGGACAGGGGGGACACTGAAGCTTTCTTT
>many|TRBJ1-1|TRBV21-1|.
CASSNLSGVEAFF
TGTGCCAGCAGCAACCTCTCAGGGGTTGAAGCTTTCTTT
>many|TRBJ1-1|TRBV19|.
CASKSRPYTEAFF
TGTGCCAGTAAAAGTAGGCCCTACACTGAAGCTTTCTTT
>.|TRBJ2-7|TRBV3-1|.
CASSQDWVGEQYF
TGTGCCAGCAGCCAAGATTGGGTGGGCGAGCAGTACTTC
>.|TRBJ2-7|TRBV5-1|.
CASSLGQRLTYEQYF
TGCGCCAGCAGCCTCGGACAGAGACTTACCTACGAGCAGTACTTC
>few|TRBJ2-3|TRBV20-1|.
CSAILPGETDTQYF
TGCAGTGCTATACTCCCCGGCGAAACAGATACGCAGTATTTT
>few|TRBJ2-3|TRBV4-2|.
CASSQGGRETDTQYF
TGTGCCAGCAGCCAAGGGGGCAGGGAAACAGATACGCAGTATTTT
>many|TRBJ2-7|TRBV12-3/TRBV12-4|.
CASGDYEQYF
TGTGCCAGCGGGGACTACGAGCAGTACTTC
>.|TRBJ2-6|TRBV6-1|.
CASRRYTGYLANVLTF
TGTGCCAGCAGACGCTATACAGGCTACTTGGCCAACGTCCTGACTTTC
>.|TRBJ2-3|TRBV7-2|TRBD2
CASSADSGLDTQYF
TGTGCCAGCAGCGCTGATAGCGGGCTAGATACGCAGTATTTT
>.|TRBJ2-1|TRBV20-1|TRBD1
CSARSRDRVNEQFF
TGCAGTGCTAGGTCCCGGGACAGGGTCAATGAGCAGTTCTTC
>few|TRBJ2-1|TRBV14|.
CASSTRVQNNEQFF
TGTGCCAGCAGCACTAGAGTTCAGAACAATGAGCAGTTCTTC
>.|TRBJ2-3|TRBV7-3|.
CASSLTRDTDTQYF
TGTGCCAGCAGCTTAACCCGCGACACCGATACGCAGTATTTT
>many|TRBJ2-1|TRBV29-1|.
CSVQLNNEQFF
TGCAGCGTCCAGCTCAACAATGAGCAGTTCTTC
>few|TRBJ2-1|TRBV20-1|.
CSASPDSLFNEQFF
TGCAGTGCTAGTCCGGACTCCCTATTCAATGAGCAGTTCTTC
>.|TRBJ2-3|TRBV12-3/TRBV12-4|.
CASSSLDTQYF
TGTGCCAGCAGTTCCTTGGATACGCAGTATTTT